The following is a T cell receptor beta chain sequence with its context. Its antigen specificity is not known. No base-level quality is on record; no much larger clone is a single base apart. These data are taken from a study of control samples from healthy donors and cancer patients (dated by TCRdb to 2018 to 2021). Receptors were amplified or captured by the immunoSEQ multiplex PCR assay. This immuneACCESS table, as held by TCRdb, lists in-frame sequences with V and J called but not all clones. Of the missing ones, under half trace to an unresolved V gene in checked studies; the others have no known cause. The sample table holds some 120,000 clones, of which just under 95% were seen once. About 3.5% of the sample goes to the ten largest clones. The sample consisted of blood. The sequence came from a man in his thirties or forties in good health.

The CDR3 protein is CAWSEYAGGSETQYF. The DNA reads as follows: TGTGCCTGGAGTGAGTACGCGGGGGGTAGCGAGACCCAGTACTTC. The rearrangement joined TRBV30 to TRBJ2-5, and TRBD2 matches 8 of the central bases. CDR1 and CDR2 are read off the germline V gene (reference sequence) as GTSNPN and SVGIG. After removal of 1 base from V and 5 bases from J, the junction retains 9 bases not matched to a gene. From cysteine to phenylalanine, the CDR3 is 15 amino acids long. Only the CDR3 part of the read is kept: 45 bases, read in frame from the first base.